This TCR beta chain was captured in a study of early stage breast cancer tumors. Some clones are missing from TCRdb's copy, which holds only in-frame ones; the method was immunoSEQ multiplex PCR. The sample shows some 75,000 clones, roughly 80% of them seen only once. Trimming shortened V by 0 bases and J by 5 bases, and 13 bases separated the two germline ends. Germline CDR1 is GTSNPN and CDR2 is SVGIG (reference sequence). The CDR3 extends over 15 amino acids. This clonotype was obtained from a person between 60 and 69 years old with breast cancer. Sequencing was done on a sample of blood. This sequence joins TRBV30 and TRBJ2-2; TRBD2 might be the D (6 bases). CDR3 region: CAWSVVGRGTGELFF. The CDR3 DNA reads as TGTGCCTGGAGTGTAGTTGGCCGGGGGACCGGGGAGCTGTTTTTT.